The 31 T cell receptor beta chains reported below all come from one sample, sequenced in a study of CD8+ T cells in alopecia areata. Regarding treatment: oral pan-JAK inhibitor, 5-10 mg twice daily. Extraction and reverse transcription of RNA yielded cDNA as the sequencing template. Sequenced by immunoSEQ multiplex PCR; TCRdb stores in-frame clones only, minus some. The repertoire includes about 210,000 clones, more than 45% of them detected once, and roughly 1.5% sits in the top ten. The sample consisted of CD4+ T cells sorted from blood, taken at week 4, from a patient treated with tofacitinib. The receptors were gathered from a human donor with alopecia areata.

The chain recombines TRBV29-1 with TRBJ1-2; 8 bases fit TRBD1. Germline trimming cut 4 bases from V and 6 bases from J; bases unmatched to any gene: 7. The length of the CDR3 is 13 residues. CDR1 is SQVTM, CDR2 ANQGSEA, per germline. CDR3 in DNA: TGCAGCGTTGCTAAGGACAGGGAAGATGGCTACACCTTC. Translating gives CSVAKDREDGYTF.

This clone was detected once. The chain is built from TRBV4-3 and TRBJ1-4; 10 nucleotides match TRBD1. The V and J ends lost 5 bases and 6 bases, in that order; junction bases with no gene match: 6. In germline, CDR1 is LGHNA, CDR2 YSLEER. The CDR3 is made up of 15 amino acids. In nucleotides, the CDR3 is TGCGCCAGCAGCAGATTTGGACAGGGGGATGAAAAACTGTTTTTT. This codes for CASSRFGQGDEKLFF.

This chain connects TRBV5-6 to TRBJ2-7; 8 bases map to TRBD1. This CDR3 spans 14 amino acids. Germline V CDR1 and CDR2: SGHDT, YYEEEE. V dropped 4 bases and J dropped 2; count of bases not matched to a gene: 5. The CDR3 protein is CASSIGQGPYEQYF. The CDR3 DNA reads as TGTGCCAGCAGCATCGGACAGGGCCCCTACGAGCAGTACTTC.

This chain connects TRBV9 to TRBJ1-1; D unclear. Germline V gives CDR1 SGDLS, CDR2 YYNGEE. V lost 4 bases and J lost 1, with 17 bases in between. This CDR3 has 16 amino acids. CDR3 in DNA: TGTGCCAGCAGCCCAACCAAGGGCAGGACGAACACTGAAGCTTTCTTT. Its protein product is CASSPTKGRTNTEAFF.

There are a few counts of this clone. The CDR3 is CASSETPNTEAFF. In DNA, the CDR3 is TGTGCCAGCAGTGAGACACCGAACACTGAAGCTTTCTTT. The chain employs TRBV2 and TRBJ1-1; no reliable D call. The CDR3 sequence is 13 residues long. Germline V gene sequence: CDR1 SNHLY, CDR2 FYNNEI. Trimming took 3 bases from V and 1 from J, leaving 6 bases between them.

The chain recombines TRBV9 with TRBJ2-3, with a tentative D call TRBD2 (6 bases). In germline, CDR1 is SGDLS, CDR2 YYNGEE. This CDR3 comprises 17 residues. V dropped 3 bases and J dropped 2 bases, with 19 bases sitting between them. The CDR3 protein is CASSASLFPGDTDTQYF. Written as DNA, the CDR3 is TGTGCCAGCAGCGCGTCCCTCTTTCCGGGGGACACAGATACGCAGTATTTT.

The rearrangement uses TRBV7-2 and TRBJ2-7; D not resolved. The germline V gene encodes CDR1 SGHTA and CDR2 FQGNSA. The CDR3 has 15 amino acids. The V and J ends lost 1 base and 1 base respectively, with 11 bases between them. CDR3 amino acids: CASSLEIKVSYEQYF. The CDR3 bases are TGTGCCAGCAGCTTAGAGATTAAAGTATCCTACGAGCAGTACTTC.

The rearrangement links TRBV30 to TRBJ1-6; D remains ambiguous. Trimming took 4 bases from V and 10 from J, leaving 14 bases between them. Germline CDR1 reads GTSNPN; CDR2 reads SVGIG (reference sequence). This CDR3 comprises 13 residues. In nucleotides, the CDR3 is TGTGCCTGGACCGTTCTATCGGAGTCACCCCTCCACTTT. This gives the protein CAWTVLSESPLHF.

J is TRBJ2-1 and V is TRBV2; possibly TRBD1 for D (6 bases). The germline gives CDR1 SNHLY, CDR2 FYNNEI. The CDR3 consists of 15 residues. Trimming removed 0 bases from V and 6 bases from J, with 12 bases in between. The DNA for the CDR3 is TGTGCCAGCAGTGAAGCGCTTAACAGGGTCAATGAGCAGTTCTTC. Amino acid sequence: CASSEALNRVNEQFF.

This clone occurred a few times. The chain joins TRBV15 to TRBJ2-7, with unresolved D. CDR3 size: 15 residues. Germline V lookup: CDR1 LNHNV, CDR2 YYDKDF (reference sequence). Trimming took 0 bases from V and 3 from J, leaving 12 bases between them. In DNA, the CDR3 is TGTGCCACCAGCAGAGATTTAGGTCAAGGCTACGAGCAGTACTTC. Protein sequence: CATSRDLGQGYEQYF.

The chain recombines TRBV6-5 with TRBJ2-3, with 9 bases that match TRBD2. Trimming removed 6 bases from V and 4 bases from J; junction bases left unmatched: 5. CDR3 length: 14 residues. CDR1 is MNHEY, CDR2 SVGAGI, per germline. The CDR3 is CASSRGGAADTQYF. CDR3 sequence (DNA): TGTGCCAGCAGCCGCGGGGGGGCCGCAGATACGCAGTATTTT.

This clone was detected a few times. The chain couples TRBV5-6 to TRBJ1-5, with D uncertain. Trimming removed 1 base at V and 0 bases at J, with 5 bases between. Per the germline V gene, CDR1 is SGHDT and CDR2 is YYEEEE. The CDR3 has 14 residues. CDR3: CASSLLDSNQPQHF. The CDR3 DNA reads TGTGCCAGCAGCTTGCTGGATAGCAATCAGCCCCAGCATTTT.

Comment on this clone: This specimen includes other DNA sequences encoding the same CDR3. The CDR3 reads CASSYSSPRANQPQHF. CDR3 sequence (DNA): TGTGCCAGCAGTTACTCGTCCCCGCGGGCCAATCAGCCCCAGCATTTT. This chain uses TRBV6-5 with TRBJ1-5; D not resolved. Germline-derived CDR1 and CDR2 are MNHEY and SVGAGI. The CDR3 has 16 amino acids. The germline V and J ends were trimmed by 0 bases and 3 bases, with 12 bases remaining between them.

V usage is TRBV30 and J usage is TRBJ1-5; D is uncertain. The germline V gene encodes CDR1 GTSNPN and CDR2 SVGIG (reference sequence). This CDR3 comprises 14 residues. The V and J ends lost 2 bases and 4 bases respectively, with 12 bases between them. CDR3 sequence reads: CAWSQALGNQPQHF. In nucleotides, the CDR3 is TGTGCCTGGAGTCAGGCCCTAGGTAATCAGCCCCAGCATTTT.

Many counts were recorded for this clone. The chain uses TRBV10-3 and TRBJ2-1; the D gene is possibly TRBD2 (5 bases). Per germline, CDR1 ENHRY and CDR2 SYGVKD. The CDR3 runs to 14 residues. V lost 1 base to trimming and J lost 6 bases, with 10 bases between them. CDR3 DNA: TGTGCCATCAGTGAGTTCACTAGGGCCAATGAGCAGTTCTTC. Translating it yields CAISEFTRANEQFF.

In this sample, this clone turned up a few times. The V call is TRBV29-1, the J call TRBJ2-7; the match to TRBD1 covers 8 bases. Trimming took 7 bases from V and 0 from J; bases not matched to a gene: 8. Germline V CDR1 and CDR2: SQVTM, ANQGSEA. The CDR3 runs 14 residues. The CDR3: CSALGQASSYEQYF. CDR3 nucleotides: TGCAGCGCCTTGGGACAGGCAAGCTCCTACGAGCAGTACTTC.

The chain employs TRBV4-3 and TRBJ1-1; 8 bases map to TRBD1. CDR1 LGHNA and CDR2 YSLEER come from the germline V gene. V shed 5 bases and J 4 bases; nucleotides not matched to a gene: 9. The CDR3 totals 15 residues. Here the CDR3 DNA reads TGCGCCAGCAGCTGGGGCAGGACAGGGAGCACTGAAGCTTTCTTT. Translating it yields CASSWGRTGSTEAFF.

The chain uses TRBV5-6 and TRBJ2-3; D gene unclear. There are 15 residues in the CDR3. Germline V lookup: CDR1 SGHDT, CDR2 YYEEEE. V was shortened by 4 bases and J by 0 bases, with 12 bases between the two germline ends. This CDR3 is CASSLVGSSTDTQYF. As DNA, the CDR3 is TGTGCCAGCAGCCTGGTCGGTTCGAGCACAGATACGCAGTATTTT.

The chain uses TRBV6-1 and TRBJ2-1; tentatively, D is TRBD2 (5 bases). This CDR3 comprises 12 residues. V was pared by 3 bases and J by 12 bases, with 12 bases between. Germline lookup yields CDR1 MNHNS and CDR2 SASEGT. DNA of the CDR3: TGTGCCAGCAGTGACGGGCTAGGGAGGCAGTTCTTC. Amino acid sequence: CASSDGLGRQFF.

At least ten counts were recorded for this clone. This chain connects TRBV13 to TRBJ1-2; possibly TRBD1 for D (5 bases). Trimming pared 2 bases from V and 4 bases from J, leaving 17 bases between. The CDR3 has 16 amino acids. Germline V CDR1 and CDR2: PRHDT, FYEKMQ (reference sequence). The CDR3 DNA reads as TGTGCCAGCAGCTTATCCAGGGAAAAGAGCGTCTATGGCTACACCTTC. It is translated as CASSLSREKSVYGYTF.

The V gene is TRBV29-1, the J gene TRBJ2-7; D remains ambiguous. The CDR3 is 12 residues long. The V gene lost 7 bases and the J gene lost 1 base, with 11 bases spanning the gap. Germline assignment: CDR1 SQVTM and CDR2 ANQGSEA. CDR3 sequence: CSALSGSYEQYF. The CDR3 DNA sequence: TGCAGCGCCTTGTCCGGGTCCTACGAGCAGTACTTC.

The CDR3 loop reads CAWRWTGEGEQYF. The CDR3 DNA is TGTGCCTGGAGGTGGACAGGGGAGGGAGAGCAGTACTTC. The chain uses TRBV30 and TRBJ2-7, with 9 bases aligning to TRBD1. J gave up 7 bases and V 3 bases, and 7 bases lay outside the gene matches. Germline V gives CDR1 GTSNPN, CDR2 SVGIG (reference sequence). The CDR3 length is 13 residues. Using reference TRBV30 and TRBJ2-7 for the parts outside the CDR3, the full variable domain is SQTIHQWPATLVQPVGSPLSLECTVEGTSNPNLYWYRQAAGRGLQLLFYSVGIGQISSEVPQNLSASRPQDRQFILSSKKLLLSDSGFYLCAWRWTGEGEQYFGPGTRLTVT.

The chain combines TRBV7-9 with TRBJ1-2; possibly TRBD1 for D (5 bases). CDR1 is SEHNR, CDR2 FQNEAQ, per germline (reference sequence). V lost 1 base and J lost 3, with 12 bases in between. This CDR3 has 15 amino acids. As DNA, the CDR3 is TGTGCCAGCAGCTTAGGCAGGGATAGTTACTATGGCTACACCTTC. This codes for CASSLGRDSYYGYTF.

This clone was detected only a few times. This chain joins TRBV19 and TRBJ2-4; 8 positions match TRBD1. This CDR3 comprises 14 residues. Germline V gene data show CDR1 as LNHDA and CDR2 as SQIVND (reference sequence). After removal of 3 bases from V and 5 bases from J, the junction contained 3 bases not matched to a gene. This CDR3 reads CASSMDRAQNIQYF. In nucleotides, the CDR3 is TGTGCCAGTAGTATGGACAGGGCTCAAAACATTCAGTACTTC.

The V gene is TRBV10-3, the J gene TRBJ1-2; TRBD1 matches at 9 bases. The CDR3 totals 13 residues. Trimming at V came to 7 bases and at J to 4 bases, leaving 4 bases not matched to a gene. Germline loops: CDR1 ENHRY, CDR2 SYGVKD. Here the CDR3 reads CAITSDRGYGYTF. In DNA, the CDR3 is TGTGCCATCACTTCGGACAGGGGCTATGGCTACACCTTC.

V and J are TRBV2 and TRBJ1-2; no clear D gene. The CDR3 length is 14 residues. Germline assignment: CDR1 SNHLY and CDR2 FYNNEI. V was clipped by 8 bases and J by 6 bases, with 19 bases between them. CDR3 bases: TGTGCCAGCCATATTCTTCCCAGTCGGGATGGCTACACCTTC. Protein sequence: CASHILPSRDGYTF.

The count of this clone is one. The chain links TRBV5-1 to TRBJ1-2; D uncertain. This CDR3 contains 13 residues. Germline V CDR1 and CDR2: SGHRS, YFSETQ. Trimming took off 0 bases at V and 3 bases at J, with 6 bases between the two ends. CDR3 protein: CASSLETDYGYTF. The CDR3 coding sequence is TGCGCCAGCAGCTTGGAGACGGACTATGGCTACACCTTC.

V and J are TRBV5-6 and TRBJ1-2; perhaps TRBD1 as D (5 bases). Between the trimmed V and J ends, which lost 4 bases and 0 bases, there was a span of 16 bases. Germline CDR1 SGHDT, CDR2 YYEEEE. This CDR3 region has 16 residues. CDR3 sequence: CASSRRTSTANYGYTF. The CDR3 bases are TGTGCCAGCAGCCGCCGTACCTCGACAGCTAACTATGGCTACACCTTC.

This chain joins TRBV5-1 and TRBJ2-2; D is uncertain. The CDR3 spans 14 residues. The ends were cut back, 4 bases at V and 1 base at J, with 8 bases in the middle. Germline-derived CDR1 and CDR2 are SGHRS and YFSETQ. The CDR3 DNA reads TGCGCCAGCAGCCCTTTGGGGAACACCGGGGAGCTGTTTTTT. It is translated as CASSPLGNTGELFF.

This clone was picked up a small number of times. The chain recombines TRBV6-6 with TRBJ1-1, with D perhaps matching TRBD1 (6 bases). From germline, CDR1 is MNHNY and CDR2 SVGAGI (reference sequence). This CDR3 spans 16 amino acids. Between the trimmed V and J ends, which lost 0 bases and 1 base, there was a span of 12 bases. The CDR3 sequence: CASSYSLTGRNTEAFF. For the CDR3, the DNA is TGTGCCAGCAGTTACTCACTAACAGGGAGGAACACTGAAGCTTTCTTT.

This rearrangement joins TRBV5-6 to TRBJ2-1, with TRBD2 matching over 8 bases. Germline CDR1 and CDR2: SGHDT and YYEEEE. Trimming took 5 bases from V and 0 from J; bases not matched to a gene: 1. The length of the CDR3 is 14 residues. CDR3 residues: CASRSGGSYNEQFF. The CDR3, as DNA: TGTGCCAGCAGAAGCGGGGGCTCCTACAATGAGCAGTTCTTC.